This T cell receptor beta chain appears in the sequencing data of a study of cytomegalovirus exposure and HLA in healthy donors. Overall study findings and caveats: A later analysis linked a missense variant in DCLRE1C to the trimming of TCR beta V and J genes. Immune exposure was documented only through CMV serostatus.

This clone showed up many times. Its antigen is undetermined. Healthy individuals who donated bone marrow served as the donors. PCR amplification relied on 60 Vbeta primers (plus 13 Jbeta primers). Using immunoSEQ multiplex PCR, the repertoire was profiled, and TCRdb retains in-frame clones only, with some absent. The repertoire holds roughly 100,000 clones, with about two thirds as singletons. The sequence was obtained from a female donor in good health and CMV-seronegative. Sample: PBMCs.

The CDR3 nucleotides are TGTGCCAGCAGCGCACGACTCGAGACGGTTAATGAGCAGTTCTTC. Its translation: CASSARLETVNEQFF. The gene calls are TRBV7-9 and TRBJ2-1; D unclear. There are 15 residues in the CDR3. V lost 5 bases to trimming and J lost 7 bases, with 18 bases between them. Looked up from germline, CDR1 is SEHNR and CDR2 is FQNEAQ (reference sequence).